A single sample gave rise to the 2 T cell receptor beta chains below, sequenced in a study of T cell changes during pregnancy in multiple sclerosis. Using immunoSEQ multiplex PCR, the repertoire was profiled, and TCRdb retains in-frame clones only, with some absent. Of about 32,000 clones in the sample, around 90% were seen once. Sequenced material: CD4+ T cells from peripheral blood mononuclear cells, taken after pregnancy. These receptors were obtained from a female donor in good health, enrolled as a control in a pregnancy study.

The rearrangement joins TRBV5-1 to TRBJ2-3, with 8 positions matching TRBD2. CDR1 SGHRS and CDR2 YFSETQ come from the germline V gene. The ends lost 0 bases at V and 5 bases at J; junction bases unmatched: 5. The CDR3 runs 15 residues. The CDR3 nucleotides are TGCGCCAGCAGCTTGGAGGTAGCGGGGAGAGATACGCAGTATTTT. This encodes CASSLEVAGRDTQYF.

The V call is TRBV29-1, the J call TRBJ2-5; possible D gene TRBD2, 6 bases. Deletions cut 6 bases from V and 6 bases from J, with 8 bases between. Germline assignment: CDR1 SQVTM and CDR2 ANQGSEA. CDR3 length: 10 amino acids. CDR3 DNA sequence: TGCAGCGTGGGGGGTAAGACCCAGTACTTC. Translating it yields CSVGGKTQYF. Filled out from reference TRBV29-1 and TRBJ2-5, the complete variable domain reads SAVISQKPSRDICQRGTSLTIQCQVDSQVTMMFWYRQQPGQSLTLIATANQGSEATYESGFVIDKFPISRPNLTFSTLTVSNMSPEDSSIYLCSVGGKTQYFGPGTRLLVL.